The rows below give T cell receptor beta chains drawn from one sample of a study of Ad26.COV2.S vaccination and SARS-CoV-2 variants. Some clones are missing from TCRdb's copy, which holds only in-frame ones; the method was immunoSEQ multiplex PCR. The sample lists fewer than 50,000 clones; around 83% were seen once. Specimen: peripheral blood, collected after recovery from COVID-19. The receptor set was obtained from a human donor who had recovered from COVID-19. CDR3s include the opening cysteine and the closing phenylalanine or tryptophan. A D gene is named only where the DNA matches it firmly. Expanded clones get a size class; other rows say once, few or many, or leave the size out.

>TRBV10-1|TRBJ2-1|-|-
CARRTTRWSYNEQFF
TGCGCCAGAAGGACTACCCGGTGGTCCTACAATGAGCAGTTCTTC
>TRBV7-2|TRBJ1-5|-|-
CASSLGDGSNQPQHF
TGTGCCAGCAGCTTAGGGGACGGGAGCAATCAGCCCCAGCATTTT
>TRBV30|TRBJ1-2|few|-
CAWSVRLKDGYTF
TGTGCCTGGAGTGTTCGTCTTAAGGATGGCTACACCTTC
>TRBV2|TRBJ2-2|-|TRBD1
CASGDRENTGELFF
TGTGCCAGCGGCGACAGGGAGAACACCGGGGAGCTGTTTTTT
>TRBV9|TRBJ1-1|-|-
CASSALTTGNTEAFF
TGTGCCAGCAGCGCCCTCACGACAGGGAACACTGAAGCTTTCTTT
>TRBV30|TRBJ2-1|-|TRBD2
CAWALAGVNEQFF
TGTGCCTGGGCCCTAGCGGGAGTCAATGAGCAGTTCTTC
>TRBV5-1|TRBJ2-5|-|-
CASSLGLARQETQYF
TGCGCCAGCAGCTTAGGGCTAGCGAGGCAAGAGACCCAGTACTTC
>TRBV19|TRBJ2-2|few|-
CASSPPSTYPGELFF
TGTGCCAGTAGTCCCCCGTCAACCTATCCCGGGGAGCTGTTTTTT
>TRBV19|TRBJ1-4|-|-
CASRPGGSTNEKLFF
TGTGCCAGTAGGCCGGGGGGCTCAACTAATGAAAAACTGTTTTTT
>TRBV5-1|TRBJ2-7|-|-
CASSLQGLLGNVQYF
TGCGCCAGCAGTTTACAGGGCCTCCTAGGGAATGTGCAGTACTTC
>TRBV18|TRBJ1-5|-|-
CASSPLGQPNQPQHF
TGTGCCAGCTCACCGCTTGGACAGCCGAATCAGCCCCAGCATTTT
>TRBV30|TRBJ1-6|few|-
CAWSRNRDPLGNSPLHF
TGTGCCTGGAGTAGGAACCGGGACCCCCTGGGGAATTCACCCCTCCACTTT
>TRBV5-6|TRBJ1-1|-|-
CASSLMWNTEAFF
TGTGCCAGCAGCTTAATGTGGAACACTGAAGCTTTCTTT
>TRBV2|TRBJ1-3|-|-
CASSPRSSSGNTIYF
TGTGCCAGCAGTCCCCGAAGTTCCTCTGGAAACACCATATATTTT
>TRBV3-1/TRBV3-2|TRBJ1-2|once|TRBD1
CASSQSLGQGRGYTF
TGTGCCAGCAGCCAATCACTTGGACAGGGCCGTGGCTACACCTTC
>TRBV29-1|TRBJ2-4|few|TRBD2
CSVRGGDIQYF
TGCAGCGTTCGCGGGGGGGACATTCAGTACTTC
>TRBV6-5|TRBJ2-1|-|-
CASRGWGLGFF
TGTGCCAGCAGGGGGTGGGGATTAGGGTTCTTC
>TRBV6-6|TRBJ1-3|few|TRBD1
CASSSGQGRNTIYF
TGTGCCAGCAGCAGTGGACAGGGGAGGAACACCATATATTTT
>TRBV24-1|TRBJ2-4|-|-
CATSDGLAKNIQYF
TGTGCCACCAGTGATGGTCTAGCCAAAAACATTCAGTACTTC
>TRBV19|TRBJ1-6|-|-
CASTRTSESSPLHF
TGTGCCAGTACTCGGACGTCGGAGAGTTCACCCCTCCACTTT
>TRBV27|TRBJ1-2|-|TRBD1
CASSIQTGGPYGYTF
TGTGCCAGCAGTATACAAACAGGGGGCCCCTATGGCTACACCTTC
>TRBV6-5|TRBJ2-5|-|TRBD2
CASNKAGERKETQYF
TGTGCCAGCAACAAAGCGGGGGAGAGAAAAGAGACCCAGTACTTC
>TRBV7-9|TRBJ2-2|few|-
CASTENTGELFF
TGTGCCAGCACTGAGAACACCGGGGAGCTGTTTTTT
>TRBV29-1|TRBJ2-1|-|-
CSVEEQPSSYNEQFF
TGCAGCGTTGAAGAGCAGCCGAGCTCCTACAATGAGCAGTTCTTC
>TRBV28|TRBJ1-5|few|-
CASSLGGDNQPQHF
TGTGCCAGCAGTTTAGGTGGCGACAATCAGCCCCAGCATTTT
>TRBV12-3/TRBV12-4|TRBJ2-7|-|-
CASSLTGSYEQYF
TGTGCCAGCAGTTTAACCGGCTCCTACGAGCAGTACTTC
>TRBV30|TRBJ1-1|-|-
CAWSNDAGGFRNTEAFF
TGTGCCTGGAGTAATGATGCGGGGGGCTTTCGGAACACTGAAGCTTTCTTT
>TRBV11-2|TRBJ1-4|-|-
CASSSRGGAGEKLFF
TGTGCCAGCAGCTCCAGGGGAGGGGCCGGGGAAAAACTGTTTTTT
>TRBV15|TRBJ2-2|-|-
CATSREAYTGELFF
TGTGCCACCAGCAGAGAAGCGTACACCGGGGAGCTGTTTTTT
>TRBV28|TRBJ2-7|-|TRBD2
CASSLYRGRPYEQYF
TGTGCCAGCAGTTTATATCGCGGGAGACCCTACGAGCAGTACTTC
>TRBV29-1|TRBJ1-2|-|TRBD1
CSVPGTGEGYTF
TGCAGCGTACCCGGGACAGGGGAGGGCTACACCTTC
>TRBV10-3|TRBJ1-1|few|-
CAISETGNTAEAFF
TGTGCCATCAGTGAGACAGGGAATACGGCTGAAGCTTTCTTT
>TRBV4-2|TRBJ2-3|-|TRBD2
CASSQGTSGNPDTQYF
TGTGCCAGCAGCCAGGGGACTAGCGGGAACCCAGATACGCAGTATTTT
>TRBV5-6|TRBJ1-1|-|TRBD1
CASRLGQGDPKFF
TGTGCCAGCAGGTTAGGACAGGGGGACCCCAAGTTCTTT
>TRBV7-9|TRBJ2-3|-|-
CASSPGGTSTDTQYF
TGTGCCAGCAGCCCCGGTGGGACTAGCACAGATACGCAGTATTTT
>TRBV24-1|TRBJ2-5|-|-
CATSDLGRAETQYF
TGTGCCACCAGTGATTTGGGTCGGGCAGAGACCCAGTACTTC
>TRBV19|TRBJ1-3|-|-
CASSPLRGTGNTIYF
TGTGCCAGTAGTCCTCTACGGGGAACTGGAAACACCATATATTTT
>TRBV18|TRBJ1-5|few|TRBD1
CASSPTGDGQPQHF
TGTGCCAGCTCACCGACAGGGGATGGGCAGCCCCAGCATTTT
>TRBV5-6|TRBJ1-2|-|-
CASSPVGRVGPNYGYTF
TGTGCCAGCAGCCCCGTTGGGAGGGTTGGGCCTAACTATGGCTACACCTTC
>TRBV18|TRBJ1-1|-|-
CASSPPVGDTEAFF
TGTGCCAGCTCACCGCCTGTGGGGGACACTGAAGCTTTCTTT
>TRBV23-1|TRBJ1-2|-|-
CASRVRGYGYTF
TGCGCAAGCAGGGTGAGAGGGTATGGCTACACCTTC